Listed below are T cell receptor beta chains from one sample, sequenced in a study of shared clonotypes between healthy human individuals. Method: immunoSEQ multiplex PCR; TCRdb's copy keeps in-frame clones and lacks some. The table shows approximately 500,000 clones, with approximately 79% occurring only once. The source material was PBMCs. These receptors were obtained from a middle-aged woman in good health. Some clones in this sample may be carry-over from other donors' samples. The CDR3 runs from the conserved cysteine through the conserved F or W. D genes are given only for firm matches. Only some rows state a clone size, as once, few, many or a class for expanded clones.

j_call	clone_size	d_call	v_call	cdr3_aa	cdr3_nt
TRBJ2-3	NA	NA	TRBV7-8	CASSASTDTQYF	TGTGCCAGCAGCGCGAGCACAGATACGCAGTATTTT
TRBJ2-7	NA	TRBD2	TRBV2	CATRVTSGRLEQYF	TGTGCTACCCGGGTAACTAGCGGGAGGCTCGAGCAGTACTTC
TRBJ2-5	once	TRBD2	TRBV28	CASSLRAGPSPGTQYF	TGCGCCAGCAGTTTAAGAGCGGGGCCAAGTCCGGGGACCCAGTACTTC
TRBJ2-3	NA	NA	TRBV27	CASRRSGTDTQYF	TGTGCCAGCAGAAGGTCTGGCACAGATACGCAGTATTTT
TRBJ2-1	NA	TRBD2	TRBV30	CAWNPGLEYNEQFF	TGTGCCTGGAACCCAGGACTAGAGTACAATGAGCAGTTCTTC
TRBJ1-4	NA	NA	TRBV7-9	CASSLGTDNEKLFF	TGTGCCAGCAGCCTAGGGACGGACAATGAAAAACTGTTTTTT
TRBJ2-3	NA	NA	TRBV9	CASSVQNTDTQYF	TGTGCCAGCAGCGTGCAGAACACAGATACGCAGTATTTT
TRBJ1-6	NA	TRBD1	TRBV30	CAWSRGGTTHSPLHF	TGTGCCTGGAGTAGAGGGGGCACAACTCATTCACCCCTCCACTTT
TRBJ2-1	NA	NA	TRBV6-5	CASSYISGDNEQFF	TGTGCCAGCAGTTACATCTCCGGGGACAATGAGCAGTTCTTC
TRBJ2-7	NA	NA	TRBV29-1	CSVVVPGHYEQYF	TGCAGCGTTGTGGTCCCCGGCCACTACGAGCAGTACTTC
TRBJ2-2	NA	TRBD1	TRBV5-1	CASSHSGQGYGTGELFF	TGCGCCAGCAGCCACTCGGGACAGGGCTATGGCACCGGGGAGCTGTTTTTT
TRBJ2-7	NA	NA	TRBV28	CASSLRGGTSYEQYF	TGTGCCAGCAGTTTAAGGGGCGGGACCTCCTACGAGCAGTACTTC
TRBJ1-2	many	NA	TRBV18	CASSPTTSPPPGYGYTF	TGTGCCAGCTCACCAACGACAAGTCCCCCGCCGGGCTATGGCTACACCTTC